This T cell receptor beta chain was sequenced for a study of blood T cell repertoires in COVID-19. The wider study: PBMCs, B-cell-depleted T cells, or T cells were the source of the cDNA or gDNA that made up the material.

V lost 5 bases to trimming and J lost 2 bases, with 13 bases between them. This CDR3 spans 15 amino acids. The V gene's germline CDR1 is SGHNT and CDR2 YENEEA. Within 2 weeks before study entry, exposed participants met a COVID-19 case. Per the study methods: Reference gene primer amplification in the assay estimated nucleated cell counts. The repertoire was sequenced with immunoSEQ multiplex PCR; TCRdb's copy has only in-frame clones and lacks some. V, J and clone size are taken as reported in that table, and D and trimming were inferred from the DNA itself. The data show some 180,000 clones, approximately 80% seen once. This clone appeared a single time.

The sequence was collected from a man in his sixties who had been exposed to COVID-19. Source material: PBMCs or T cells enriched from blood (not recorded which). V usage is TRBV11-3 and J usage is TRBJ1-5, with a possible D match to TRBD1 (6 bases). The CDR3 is CASSKQGRGNQPQHF. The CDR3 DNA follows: TGTGCCAGCAGCAAACAGGGACGCGGCAATCAGCCCCAGCATTTT.